A single sample gave rise to the 24 T cell receptor beta chains below, sequenced in a study of blood T cells in healthy people across ages. It was with a sample-barcoded 5' primer and a J-beta primer mix that a second PCR of roughly 6 to 11 cycles was run. TCRdb used MiXCR to reprocess the 5' RACE reads, holding one entry per CDR3 protein. The profile shows approximately 800,000 distinct CDR3 sequences, roughly 60% of them singletons. The material sequenced was blood. These receptors all stem from a man aged 25 to 40 in good health.

This clonotype was detected a few times. V and J are TRBV20-1 and TRBJ2-5; the D is unclear. CDR3 length: 11 residues. CDR1 DFQATT and CDR2 SNEGSKA come from the germline V gene (reference sequence). Trimming took 0 bases from V and 5 from J, leaving 4 bases between them. As DNA, the CDR3 is TGCAGTGCTAGAGAATCGGAGACCCAGTACTTC. It yields the protein CSARESETQYF.

In this sample, this clonotype turned up a few times. The chain combines TRBV6-1 with TRBJ2-7; D is unresolved. The CDR3 covers 14 residues. V lost 0 bases, J lost 0 bases, and 6 bases lay in between. Per germline, CDR1 MNHNS and CDR2 SASEGT. The CDR3 DNA sequence: TGTGCCAGCAGTGAAGCGCCTAGCTCCTACGAGCAGTACTTC. Its protein product is CASSEAPSSYEQYF.

The chain recombines TRBV20-1 with TRBJ2-2; 7 bases are a match to TRBD2. This CDR3 contains 16 residues. V lost 2 bases, J lost 0 bases, and 6 bases stayed unmatched. Germline CDR1 and CDR2: DFQATT and SNEGSKA (reference sequence). CDR3 loop: CSARKSGTTNTGELFF. The CDR3 DNA reads TGCAGTGCTAGAAAGTCCGGGACTACGAACACCGGGGAGCTGTTTTTT.

The chain employs TRBV15 and TRBJ2-1; D gene unclear. The CDR3 is 16 residues long. Germline V gene sequence: CDR1 LNHNV, CDR2 YYDKDF (reference sequence). Trimming removed 5 bases at V and 5 bases at J, with 19 bases between. The CDR3: CATSEAQILQNNEQFF. The DNA for the CDR3 is TGTGCCACCAGCGAAGCACAAATACTACAAAACAATGAGCAGTTCTTC.

This clonotype was detected a few times. V usage is TRBV9 and J usage is TRBJ2-5, with 7 bases aligning to TRBD2. Germline trimming cut 5 bases from V and 4 bases from J; bases unmatched to any gene: 11. The CDR3 is 15 residues long. CDR1 is SGDLS and CDR2 is YYNGEE in the germline V gene. The CDR3 here is CASRKAGRVGETQYF. The CDR3 nucleotides read TGTGCCAGCAGGAAAGCGGGAAGGGTGGGAGAGACCCAGTACTTC.

V is TRBV21-1 and J is TRBJ2-3; whether TRBD1, the table's D call, matches the DNA was not checked. TRBV21-1 is classified as a pseudogene. The CDR3 totals 18 residues. Written as DNA, the CDR3 is TGTGCCAGCAGCTCCAGGCCCAGGACAGGTGATAGCACAGAGACGCAGTATTTT. This translates into CASSSRPRTGDSTETQYF.

The V call is TRBV20-1, the J call TRBJ2-5; 12 bases align to TRBD2. From germline, CDR1 is DFQATT and CDR2 SNEGSKA (reference sequence). The CDR3 sequence is 17 residues long. The J segment lost 0 bases and the V segment lost 2 bases, leaving 7 bases of the junction unmatched. In DNA form, the CDR3 reads TGCAGTGCTAGATCGGGACTAGCGGGCTTGTACCAAGAGACCCAGTACTTC. Protein product: CSARSGLAGLYQETQYF.

This clonotype has just one count. The CDR3 region is CASGPDTDLDEQFF. In DNA form, the CDR3 reads TGCGCCAGCGGCCCTGACACGGATTTGGATGAGCAGTTCTTC. The V call is TRBV10-2, the J call TRBJ2-1; D not certain. CDR3 length: 14 residues. The germline V and J ends were trimmed by 8 bases and 8 bases, with 19 bases remaining between them. Looked up from germline, CDR1 is WSHSY and CDR2 is SAAADI.

This chain connects TRBV7-2 to TRBJ1-1, with 7 positions matching TRBD1. This CDR3 has 15 residues. Trimming cost V 5 bases and J 1 base; bases outside gene matches: 7. The germline gives CDR1 SGHTA, CDR2 FQGNSA. CDR3 sequence: CASSTTGTANTEAFF. As DNA, the CDR3 is TGTGCCAGCAGCACTACCGGGACAGCGAACACTGAAGCTTTCTTT.

The sample holds a few counts of this clonotype. J is TRBJ2-1 and V is TRBV9; D uncertain. V was pared by 1 base and J by 6 bases, with 5 bases between. The CDR3 length is 12 residues. CDR1 is SGDLS, CDR2 YYNGEE, per germline. CDR3 bases: TGTGCCAGCAGCGTAAGGTTCAATGAGCAGTTCTTC. Translating it yields CASSVRFNEQFF.

This clonotype was picked up a small number of times. V is TRBV7-2 and J is TRBJ2-7, with D possibly matching TRBD2 (5 bases). This CDR3 comprises 14 residues. Trimming cost V 1 base and J 4 bases, with 11 bases left between them. From germline, CDR1 is SGHTA and CDR2 FQGNSA. CDR3 coding DNA: TGTGCCAGCAGCTTAGATGAGGGCCGATACGAGCAGTACTTC. The encoded protein is CASSLDEGRYEQYF.

DNA of the CDR3: TGTGCCATCAGTGAGTTCGACACTGAAGCTTTCTTT. Translation: CAISEFDTEAFF. The V and J genes are TRBV10-3 and TRBJ1-1; no reliable D call. CDR1 and CDR2 from the germline V gene are ENHRY and SYGVKD. The length of the CDR3 is 12 residues. V was trimmed by 1 base and J by 3 bases, leaving 3 bases between them.

This chain uses TRBV4-2 with TRBJ2-7, with a weak D call TRBD2 (5 bases). This CDR3 contains 16 residues. Germline assignment: CDR1 LGHNA and CDR2 YNFKEQ. The V and J ends lost 5 bases and 2 bases respectively, with 19 bases between them. The CDR3, as DNA: TGTGCCAGCAGCAGAAGGTTGGGAGCGGACCCCTACGAGCAGTACTTC. This sequence encodes CASSRRLGADPYEQYF.

This clonotype was counted only a few times. The V gene is TRBV11-2, the J gene TRBJ2-3, with unresolved D. Germline V gives CDR1 SGHAT, CDR2 FQNNGV. The CDR3 extends over 12 amino acids. Between the trimmed V and J ends, which lost 0 bases and 8 bases, there was a span of 6 bases. CDR3 bases: TGTGCCAGCAGCTTAGACCGGGCTACGCAGTATTTT. Residues: CASSLDRATQYF.

The V call is TRBV9, the J call TRBJ2-5; the match to TRBD2 covers 8 bases. The CDR3 has 15 amino acids. In germline, CDR1 is SGDLS, CDR2 YYNGEE. The V and J ends lost 3 bases and 1 base, in that order; junction bases with no gene match: 5. CDR3 in amino acids: CASSAIAGSQETQYF. CDR3 in DNA: TGTGCCAGCAGCGCTATAGCGGGGTCCCAAGAGACCCAGTACTTC.

In this sample, this clonotype turned up a few times. The chain carries TRBV20-1 and TRBJ1-5; 10 nucleotides line up with TRBD1. Germline V CDR1 and CDR2: DFQATT, SNEGSKA (reference sequence). J gave up 7 bases and V 5 bases, and 17 bases lay outside the gene matches. The length of the CDR3 is 17 residues. CDR3 residues: CSAGEGTGDHSGQPQHF. In DNA, the CDR3 is TGCAGTGCTGGTGAGGGGACAGGGGACCACTCAGGGCAGCCCCAGCATTTT.

The chain employs TRBV5-6 and TRBJ2-1; D tentatively reads TRBD1 or TRBD2 (6 bases each). The germline V gene encodes CDR1 SGHDT and CDR2 YYEEEE. Trimming pared 0 bases from V and 5 bases from J, leaving 18 bases between. The CDR3 covers 17 residues. The CDR3 DNA sequence: TGTGCCAGCAGCTTGGAACGTCTAGGGGGGTGGGACAATGAGCAGTTCTTC. Protein sequence: CASSLERLGGWDNEQFF.

This chain joins TRBV6-7 and TRBJ2-5; the D is unclear. TRBV6-7 has ORF status, its function being uncertain. V was pared by 2 bases and J by 4 bases, with 11 bases between. The CDR3 extends over 14 amino acids. The CDR3 region has the DNA TGTGCCAGCAGTTACGAGGCGTTCCCAGAGACCCAGTACTTC. This encodes CASSYEAFPETQYF.

The genes are TRBV3-1 and TRBJ1-2; tentatively, D is TRBD1 (5 bases). V shed 0 bases and J shed 5 bases, with 16 bases lying between them. Germline CDR1 and CDR2: LGHDT and YNNKEL (reference sequence). CDR3 length: 16 amino acids. CDR3 loop: CASSQDQNRHTYGYTF. The CDR3 bases are TGTGCCAGCAGCCAAGATCAGAACAGGCACACTTATGGCTACACCTTC. The full variable domain, with the rest looked up from reference TRBV3-1 and TRBJ1-2, is DTAVSQTPKYLVTQMGNDKSIKCEQNLGHDTMYWYKQDSKKFLKIMFSYNNKELIINETVPNRFSPKSPDKAHLNLHINSLELGDSAVYFCASSQDQNRHTYGYTFGSGTRLTVV.

This rearrangement joins TRBV7-2 to TRBJ2-1; 8 bases agree with TRBD1. CDR3 length equals 15 residues. Trimming took 2 bases from V and 6 from J; bases not matched to a gene: 6. In germline, CDR1 is SGHTA, CDR2 FQGNSA. The CDR3 DNA reads TGTGCCAGCAGCTTAAAAACAGGGGGGCCCAATGAGCAGTTCTTC. The encoded protein is CASSLKTGGPNEQFF.

This clonotype was detected a few times. V gene TRBV11-2 combines with J gene TRBJ2-1, with D perhaps TRBD2 (6 bases). Germline V gene lookup returns CDR1 SGHAT and CDR2 FQNNGV. The germline V and J ends were trimmed by 5 bases and 6 bases, with 14 bases remaining between them. This CDR3 comprises 14 residues. CDR3 sequence: CASSLGLLINEQFF. The CDR3 DNA sequence: TGTGCCAGCAGCCTGGGACTCCTCATCAATGAGCAGTTCTTC.

There are a few counts of this clonotype. This rearrangement joins TRBV20-1 to TRBJ1-2, with 12 nucleotides matching TRBD1. CDR3 length equals 14 residues. The V gene's germline CDR1 is DFQATT and CDR2 SNEGSKA (reference sequence). The V segment lost 2 bases and the J segment 7 bases; nucleotides outside the gene matches: 5. The CDR3: CSARRDRGLVGYTF. The CDR3 DNA reads as TGCAGTGCTAGAAGGGACAGGGGGCTTGTTGGCTACACCTTC.

There are a few counts of this clonotype. J is TRBJ2-4 and V is TRBV29-1, with D tentatively TRBD1 (6 bases). Germline V gene data show CDR1 as SQVTM and CDR2 as ANQGSEA. The CDR3 totals 16 residues. Trimming left V 6 bases short and J 6 bases short, with 24 bases between. The CDR3 nucleotides are TGCAGCGTCGCCCTTGTCGTGGGCTCCAGGGGAAACATTCAGTACTTC. Its protein product is CSVALVVGSRGNIQYF.

In DNA form, the CDR3 reads TGCAGCGCCAGGACAGGGGGCACCAATCAGCCCCAGCATTTT. Its translation is CSARTGGTNQPQHF. The V and J genes are TRBV29-1 and TRBJ1-5; 11 positions match TRBD1. From germline, CDR1 is SQVTM and CDR2 ANQGSEA. The junction had 5 bases not matched to a gene; V was cut back by 7 bases and J by 3 bases. The length of the CDR3 is 14 residues.